Below, 27 T cell receptor beta chains from the same sample are listed, as sequenced in a study of Graves' ophthalmopathy and Graves' hyperthyroidism. The TCR beta CDR3 regions underwent amplification from RNA transcripts. HTBI primers were used in a first-round RT-PCR, which preceded a second-round multiplex PCR. TCRdb processed the multiplex PCR reads anew with MiXCR; each CDR3 protein has one entry. The table has more than 1,000,000 distinct CDR3 sequences, 35% to 45% seen once. Material: peripheral blood or thyroid tissue (not recorded which). Receptors were obtained from an adult man with Graves' hyperthyroidism.

Worth noting for this clonotype: This CDR3 is missing its conserved last phenylalanine or tryptophan, likely due to a read error. The limits of the CDR3 on the DNA are not certain, so only TCRdb's listed CDR3 is given. This sequence joins TRBV7-2 and TRBJ1-1. The germline V gene has CDR1 SGHTA and CDR2 FQGNSA. The CDR3 has 9 residues if both end residues are counted. The CDR3 reads CASSRTSGG.

The chain combines TRBV9 with TRBJ1-2; TRBD1 might be the D (5 bases). With 4 bases removed from V and 4 bases from J, the gap between germline ends came to 17 bases. The CDR3 extends over 15 amino acids. Germline V gene lookup returns CDR1 SGDLS and CDR2 YYNGEE. CDR3 sequence reads: CASSFRVISVYGYTF. The CDR3 bases are TGTGCCAGCAGCTTCAGGGTCATTTCTGTCTATGGCTACACCTTC.

This chain connects TRBV19 to TRBJ2-2; 9 bases are a match to TRBD1. This CDR3 contains 12 residues. Germline CDR1 and CDR2: LNHDA and SQIVND (reference sequence). CDR3 region: CGTGVGTGELFF. The CDR3 DNA is TGTGGGACAGGGGTTGGCACCGGGGAGCTGTTTTTT.

This clonotype was recorded at least ten times. The chain joins TRBV7-9 to TRBJ1-2; D is uncertain. Trimming took off 2 bases at V and 7 bases at J, with 5 bases between the two ends. The germline gives CDR1 SEHNR, CDR2 FQNEAQ (reference sequence). CDR3 length: 11 amino acids. The DNA for the CDR3 is TGTGCCAGCAGCTTAACAGTTGGCTACACCTTC. Encoded protein: CASSLTVGYTF.

V usage is TRBV7-9 and J usage is TRBJ1-2, with D perhaps TRBD1 (5 bases). In germline, CDR1 is SEHNR, CDR2 FQNEAQ (reference sequence). With 5 bases removed from V and 3 bases from J, the gap between germline ends came to 16 bases. The CDR3 runs 15 residues. CDR3 amino acids: CASSQQGWGHYGYTF. DNA for the CDR3: TGTGCCAGCAGCCAGCAGGGTTGGGGCCACTATGGCTACACCTTC.

The rearrangement links TRBV4-1 to TRBJ2-2; D remains ambiguous. V gave up 1 base and J gave up 9 bases, with 6 bases separating them. This CDR3 spans 12 amino acids. CDR1 is MGHRA and CDR2 is YSYEKL in the germline V gene. CDR3 amino acids: CASSQVGRELFF. The CDR3 DNA is TGCGCCAGCAGCCAAGTTGGACGGGAGCTGTTTTTT.

The V call is TRBV7-9, the J call TRBJ2-2; no clear D. CDR3 length equals 11 residues. Germline values: CDR1 SEHNR, CDR2 FQNEAQ (reference sequence). V lost 10 bases to trimming and J lost 9 bases, with 12 bases between them. In DNA, the CDR3 is TGTGCCACCCCTTCAATGCGGGAGCTGTTTTTT. Translating gives CATPSMRELFF.

This clonotype was counted only a few times. A read error may explain this, as a much larger clone is one base away. This chain links TRBV7-2 with TRBJ1-4; D remains unclear. From germline, CDR1 is SGHTA and CDR2 FQGNSA. Trimming removed 4 bases from V and 8 bases from J, with 14 bases in between. The CDR3 is made up of 14 amino acids. The CDR3, as DNA: TGTGCCAGCAGCTCCGACACCGGGAAGGAAAAACTGTTTTTT. As protein: CASSSDTGKEKLFF.

The rearrangement uses TRBV12-3 or TRBV12-4 and TRBJ2-7; 10 bases agree with TRBD1. With V trimmed by 8 bases and J by 5 bases, 12 bases remained unmatched. The CDR3 sequence is 15 residues long. CDR3 coding DNA: TGTGCCAGCCAATCCGGGACAGGGGCGCGTGACGAGCAGTACTTC. It codes for CASQSGTGARDEQYF.

This CDR3 is CSQTGDTGELFF. DNA for the CDR3: TGCAGCCAAACTGGGGATACCGGGGAGCTGTTTTTT. The V gene is TRBV20-1, the J gene TRBJ2-2, with D unclear. This CDR3 has 12 amino acids. The germline gives CDR1 DFQATT, CDR2 SNEGSKA (reference sequence).

The V call is TRBV20-1, the J call TRBJ1-1; D not resolved. The CDR3 totals 13 residues. CDR1 and CDR2 from the germline V gene are DFQATT and SNEGSKA (reference sequence). V lost 6 bases and J lost 2, with 13 bases in between. The CDR3 sequence: CSAAGTGNTEAFF. The CDR3 DNA reads as TGCAGTGCCGCTGGTACGGGCAACACTGAAGCTTTCTTT.

The genes are TRBV29-1 and TRBJ2-7; 10 bases agree with TRBD1. The trim removed 4 bases at V and 2 bases at J, leaving 5 bases unmatched. The CDR3 extends over 14 amino acids. Germline assignment: CDR1 SQVTM and CDR2 ANQGSEA. The chain's CDR3 is CSVGGTGAPYEQYF. The CDR3 coding sequence is TGCAGCGTTGGAGGGACAGGGGCACCCTACGAGCAGTACTTC.

This clonotype was recorded at least ten times. The rearrangement links TRBV2 to TRBJ2-7, with 7 bases that match TRBD2. This CDR3 comprises 12 residues. V dropped 7 bases and J dropped 6; count of bases not matched to a gene: 6. The germline V gene has CDR1 SNHLY and CDR2 FYNNEI. In DNA, the CDR3 is TGTGCCAGCAAATCTTCTAGCGGCGAGCAGTACTTC. Translated: CASKSSSGEQYF.

Comments on this clonotype: One end of the junction fails to match germline, which may point to a read error. The chain couples TRBV7-9 to TRBJ1-1; maybe TRBD1 (6 bases). The CDR3 spans 14 residues. The germline V gene encodes CDR1 SEHNR and CDR2 FQNEAQ (reference sequence). CDR3 region: CASSQGTKNTEAFF. The CDR3, as DNA: TGCGCCAGCAGCCAAGGGACAAAGAACACTGAAGCTTTCTTT.

The rearrangement uses TRBV15 and TRBJ1-2; 7 bases line up with TRBD1. Germline V CDR1 and CDR2: LNHNV, YYDKDF (reference sequence). CDR3 length: 16 amino acids. The ends lost 1 base at V and 0 bases at J; junction bases unmatched: 5. CDR3 in amino acids: CATSRVRGRSNYGYTF. The CDR3 nucleotides read TGTGCCACCAGCAGAGTTAGGGGGCGGTCTAACTATGGCTACACCTTC.

At least ten counts were recorded for this clonotype. The chain uses TRBV12-3 or TRBV12-4 and TRBJ2-5; no definite D call. V was clipped by 5 bases and J by 5 bases, with 15 bases between them. The CDR3 runs 14 residues. The DNA for the CDR3 is TGTGCCAGCAGTCCGCCTCTGGGGTTGGAGACCCAGTACTTC. It is translated as CASSPPLGLETQYF.

The chain uses TRBV19 and TRBJ1-2, with D uncertain. The germline V gene encodes CDR1 LNHDA and CDR2 SQIVND (reference sequence). Trimming took 9 bases from V and 3 from J, leaving 11 bases between them. The CDR3 consists of 12 residues. The CDR3 nucleotides read TGTGCCAGGACCGCGGTCCACTATGGCTACACCTTC. This sequence encodes CARTAVHYGYTF.

J is TRBJ1-1 and V is TRBV5-1, with 10 bases identical to TRBD1. CDR1 is SGHRS and CDR2 is YFSETQ in the germline V gene. This CDR3 has 13 amino acids. V lost 6 bases and J lost 8; bases outside the gene matches: 7. For the CDR3, the DNA is TGCGCCAGCAAGACCGGGACAGGGGCCGAAGCTTTCTTT. Protein: CASKTGTGAEAFF. The full variable domain, in which reference TRBV5-1 and TRBJ1-1 provide the parts outside the CDR3, is KAGVTQTPRYLIKTRGQQVTLSCSPISGHRSVSWYQQTPGQGLQFLFEYFSETQRNKGNFPGRFSGRQFSNSRSEMNVSTLELGDSALYLCASKTGTGAEAFFGQGTRLTVV.

In its sample, this clonotype was seen many times. CDR3 nucleotide sequence: TGTGCCAGCAGTGCCGGGACAGGGGCCACTGAAGCTTTCTTT. Translating gives CASSAGTGATEAFF. V gene TRBV6-4 combines with J gene TRBJ1-1; 10 bases line up with TRBD1. This CDR3 has 14 amino acids. CDR1 and CDR2 (germline): MRHNA, SNTAGT. V lost 4 bases and J lost 4; bases outside the gene matches: 3.

As for this clonotype: A read error is possible here, since a much larger clone lies one base away. The rearrangement uses TRBV29-1 and TRBJ2-7; 7 positions match TRBD2. V was clipped by 6 bases and J by 5 bases; unmatched bases: 4. Germline CDR1 reads SQVTM; CDR2 reads ANQGSEA. The CDR3 contains 11 residues. This CDR3 reads CSVRSGDEQYF. CDR3 nucleotides: TGCAGCGTCCGAAGCGGGGACGAGCAGTACTTC.

This sequence joins TRBV7-8 and TRBJ2-5; D ambiguous. This CDR3 region has 15 residues. CDR1 SGHVS and CDR2 FQNEAQ come from the germline V gene. Trimming took 1 base from V and 2 from J, leaving 11 bases between them. The CDR3 is CASSLDGSTQETQYF. CDR3 nucleotide sequence: TGTGCCAGCAGCTTAGATGGAAGCACTCAAGAGACCCAGTACTTC.

On this clonotype itself: The CDR3 carries no conserved terminal phenylalanine or tryptophan, so it likely arises from a read error. It is unclear where the CDR3 begins or ends on the DNA, so no DNA is shown, and the CDR3 is as TCRdb lists it. V usage is TRBV7-2 and J usage is TRBJ1-1; the table calls TRBD1, which could not be checked here. The germline V gene has CDR1 SGHTA and CDR2 FQGNSA. The CDR3 region is 8 residues in length, termini included. Here the CDR3 reads CASTPGFS.

The chain links TRBV10-2 to TRBJ2-7; 7 bases line up with TRBD2. Germline CDR1 and CDR2: WSHSY and SAAADI. The junction had 13 bases not matched to a gene; V was cut back by 6 bases and J by 5 bases. The CDR3 runs 15 residues. Here the CDR3 DNA reads TGCGCCAGCAGCGAGGGTGGGAGGGCCTTCGACGAGCAGTACTTC. It codes for CASSEGGRAFDEQYF.

The chain links TRBV10-3 to TRBJ1-5, with D possibly being TRBD1 (5 bases). Germline V CDR1 and CDR2: ENHRY, SYGVKD. Trimming shortened V by 3 bases and J by 14 bases, and 20 bases separated the two germline ends. The CDR3 runs to 14 residues. CDR3 in DNA: TGTGCCATCAGTGACCCGGCAGGGTTTGCCTACGAGCATTTT. It specifies CAISDPAGFAYEHF.

This clonotype has only a few counts. The chain has TRBV5-4 and TRBJ2-2; a weak D match, TRBD2 (6 bases). The germline gives CDR1 SGHNT, CDR2 YYREEE (reference sequence). V dropped 7 bases and J dropped 0 bases, with 16 bases sitting between them. The CDR3 has 16 amino acids. For the CDR3, the DNA is TGTGCCAGCCGCGGAGGAGGGACCGCGAACACCGGGGAGCTGTTTTTT. It yields the protein CASRGGGTANTGELFF.

This clonotype appeared many times. The chain carries TRBV9 and TRBJ1-1, with TRBD1 matching 10 bases. The CDR3 sequence is 15 residues long. The J segment lost 14 bases and the V segment lost 3 bases, leaving 16 bases of the junction unmatched. The V gene's germline CDR1 is SGDLS and CDR2 YYNGEE. This CDR3 is CASSAPTGTGAPVFF. The CDR3 nucleotides read TGTGCCAGCAGCGCCCCCACCGGGACAGGGGCCCCCGTATTCTTT.

In this sample, this clonotype turned up many times. The chain carries TRBV19 and TRBJ2-5, with D tentatively TRBD1 (6 bases). CDR1 and CDR2 (germline): LNHDA, SQIVND (reference sequence). Trimming pared 8 bases from V and 2 bases from J, leaving 9 bases between. This CDR3 region has 12 residues. This CDR3 is CASPQGQETQYF. The DNA for the CDR3 is TGTGCCAGTCCTCAGGGGCAAGAGACCCAGTACTTC.